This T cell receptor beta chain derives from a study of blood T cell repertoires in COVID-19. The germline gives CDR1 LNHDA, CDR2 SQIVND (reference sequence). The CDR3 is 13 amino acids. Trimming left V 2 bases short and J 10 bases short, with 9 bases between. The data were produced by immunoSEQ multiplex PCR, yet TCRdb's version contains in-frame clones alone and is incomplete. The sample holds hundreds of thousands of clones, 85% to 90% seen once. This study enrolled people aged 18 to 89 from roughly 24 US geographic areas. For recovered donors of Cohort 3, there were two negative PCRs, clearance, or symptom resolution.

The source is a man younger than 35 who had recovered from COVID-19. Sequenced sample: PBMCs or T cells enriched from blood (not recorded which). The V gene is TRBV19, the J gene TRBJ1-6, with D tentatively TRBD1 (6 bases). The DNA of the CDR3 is TGTGCCAGTAGTATACAGGGGCAATCACCCCTCCACTTT. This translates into CASSIQGQSPLHF.